The rows below give T cell receptor beta chains drawn from one sample of a study of blood T cell repertoires in COVID-19. The data were produced by immunoSEQ multiplex PCR, yet TCRdb's version contains in-frame clones alone and is incomplete. The sample consists of 100,000 to 150,000 clones, over 75% of them appearing once. The sample consisted of peripheral blood. The source of these receptors is a man in his sixties with acute or convalescent COVID-19. Both conserved end residues are part of each CDR3. A D gene is named only where the DNA matches it firmly. Only some rows state a clone size, as once, few, many or a class for expanded clones.

j_gene | v_gene | abundance | d_gene | CDR3nt | CDR3aa
TRBJ1-3 | TRBV10-3 | few | - | TGTGCCATCAGTACCCAGGGAGGAAACACCATATATTTT | CAISTQGGNTIYF
TRBJ1-1 | TRBV5-1 | - | - | TGCGCCAGCAGCTTGGTAGCGGACGGCACTGAAGCTTTCTTT | CASSLVADGTEAFF
TRBJ2-7 | TRBV27 | - | - | TGTGCCAGCAGTTTATCGACTAAAGCCTACGAGCAGTACTTC | CASSLSTKAYEQYF
TRBJ2-3 | TRBV2 | - | TRBD2 | TGTGCCAGCACGACTAGCGGGAGGACAGATACGCAGTATTTT | CASTTSGRTDTQYF
TRBJ1-5 | TRBV9 | - | - | TGTGCCAGCAGCGGAACCGGAGGAAATCAGCCCCAGCATTTT | CASSGTGGNQPQHF
TRBJ1-4 | TRBV2 | - | TRBD1 | TGTGCCAGCCAGGGACAGGGGGCGCATATTAATGAAAAACTGTTTTTT | CASQGQGAHINEKLFF
TRBJ2-3 | TRBV30 | - | TRBD1 | TGTGCCTGGGAGCCGGGACAGGGCACAGATACGCAGTATTTT | CAWEPGQGTDTQYF
TRBJ1-4 | TRBV24-1 | - | - | TGTGCCACCAGTGATTATGGAGGGGAAAAACTGTTTTTT | CATSDYGGEKLFF
TRBJ2-5 | TRBV6-5 | - | - | TGTGCCAGCCGCTGGGACACCGTCCTCCAAGAGACCCAGTACTTC | CASRWDTVLQETQYF
TRBJ1-4 | TRBV6-9 | - | TRBD1 | TGTGCCAGCTTCACAGGGGATGGTTGCGAAAAACTGTTTTTT | CASFTGDGCEKLFF
TRBJ2-5 | TRBV4-1 | - | TRBD1 | TGCGCCAGCGGACAGGGAGTTGTAGAGACCCAGTACTTC | CASGQGVVETQYF
TRBJ2-1 | TRBV1 | - | - | TGCACCAGCAGCAGGGGGTCGGGCAAAATGATACAGAAGACAGGCGATTCCTACAATGAGCAGTTCTTC | CTSSRGSGKMIQKTGDSYNEQFF
TRBJ2-5 | TRBV3-1/TRBV3-2 | - | TRBD2 | TGTGCCAGCAGCCAGGGCCGGACTAGCGGGATTGAGACCCAGTACTTC | CASSQGRTSGIETQYF
TRBJ1-5 | TRBV6-5 | - | TRBD1 | TGTGCCAGCAGTCAGGGGGTCTCTCATCGGCCCCAGCATTTT | CASSQGVSHRPQHF
TRBJ2-1 | TRBV6-2/TRBV6-3 | - | - | TGTGCCAGCACCCCCCCAGGGGCCGCTAGCTCCTACAATGAGCAGTTCTTC | CASTPPGAASSYNEQFF
TRBJ1-2 | TRBV5-1 | - | - | TGCGCCAGCAGACCTACTACAGGGAGCGAGGGCTACACCTTC | CASRPTTGSEGYTF
TRBJ2-5 | TRBV4-1 | - | - | TGCGCCAGCAGCCAAGATCAAATAGCGCAAGAGACCCAGTACTTC | CASSQDQIAQETQYF
TRBJ1-1 | TRBV4-1 | - | - | TGCGCCAGCAGCCCCCTAGGCGGGAACACTGAAGCTTTCTTT | CASSPLGGNTEAFF
TRBJ1-1 | TRBV5-4 | - | - | TGTGCCAGCAGCGCGGAGAGGAACACTGAAGCTTTCTTT | CASSAERNTEAFF
TRBJ1-2 | TRBV30 | - | TRBD1 | TGTGCCTGGAGACCAACAGGGGGCGGCTATGGCTACACCTTC | CAWRPTGGGYGYTF
TRBJ2-2 | TRBV28 | - | TRBD1 | TGTGCCAGCAGTGAGAACAGGGGGCGATCCGGGGAGCTGTTTTTT | CASSENRGRSGELFF
TRBJ2-7 | TRBV28 | - | - | TGTGCCAGCAGTTTAGGTCCAGGGGCTTCCTACGAGCAGTACTTC | CASSLGPGASYEQYF
TRBJ2-3 | TRBV27 | - | - | TGTGCCAGCAGTTTATCTCTAGCGAATACGCAGTATTTT | CASSLSLANTQYF
TRBJ2-7 | TRBV19 | - | TRBD1 | TGTGCCAGTAGTATGCCGGGACAGAGAACTACGAGGCAGTACTTC | CASSMPGQRTTRQYF
TRBJ1-5 | TRBV10-3 | once | TRBD1 | TGTGCCATCAGTGAGGGAGGGGGCGGCAATCAGCCCCAGCATTTT | CAISEGGGGNQPQHF
TRBJ2-2 | TRBV6-5 | - | - | TGTGCCAGCAGCAGACAGGGAGGGAACACCGGGGAGCTGTTTTTT | CASSRQGGNTGELFF
TRBJ2-2 | TRBV6-5 | once | - | TGTGCCAGCACCAGAGACCGGGTCGGGGAGCTGTTTTTT | CASTRDRVGELFF
TRBJ2-3 | TRBV14 | - | TRBD2 | TGTGCCAGCAGCCAAGGGGCCCCGGGACTAGCACCAAGGAGGGATACGCAGTATTTT | CASSQGAPGLAPRRDTQYF
TRBJ2-7 | TRBV28 | - | - | TGTGCCAGCAGGCCGAGGGGGGGAATAACCTACGAGCAGTACTTC | CASRPRGGITYEQYF
TRBJ2-3 | TRBV18 | - | TRBD2 | TGTGCCAGCTCATTAGCGGGCCAAACAGATACGCAGTATTTT | CASSLAGQTDTQYF